This T cell receptor beta chain was observed in a study of T cells after yellow fever vaccination. Overall study findings and caveats: Peaking on day 5 versus 15, the secondary response was faster but weaker. Post-booster repertoires again held most primary-vaccination clones (roughly 96% CD4, just under 90% CD8). Although most clonotypes did not, a small share appeared in both CD4 and CD8 compartments.

On this clonotype itself: Antigen unknown.

Trimming removed 0 bases from V and 0 bases from J, with 8 bases in between. Germline CDR1 MGHRA, CDR2 YSYEKL. This CDR3 has 15 residues. Template-switching 5'RACE yielded the TCR cDNA; a universal primer site and UMIs were added in the process. TCRdb ran MiXCR on the 5' RACE reads and lists one entry per CDR3 protein. The repertoire has some 350,000 distinct CDR3 sequences, around 3.9% of them found once; the top ten carry less than 25%. The TCR comes from a man aged 18-30 years who received the YFV17D yellow fever vaccine. The specimen comprised PBMCs, sampled 5 days after the yellow fever booster vaccination. The rearrangement uses TRBV4-1 and TRBJ1-1; D is perhaps TRBD1 (6 bases). This chain's CDR3 is CASSQEDSLNTEAFF. In DNA form, the CDR3 reads TGCGCCAGCAGCCAAGAGGACAGTTTGAACACTGAAGCTTTCTTT.